Here is one T cell receptor beta chain with its context. The antigen remains unidentified. The sample belongs to a study of graft-versus-host responses after intestinal transplantation. Profiling relied on immunoSEQ multiplex PCR, and the TCRdb table lists in-frame clones only, not all of them. The sample shows about 22,000 clones, around 81% of them seen only once. Study conclusions and caveats: Some GvH clones were seen earlier in gut or blood, suggesting intestinal origin.

The CDR3 runs 15 residues. Germline V lookup: CDR1 KGHSH, CDR2 LQKENI. Unmatched junction bases numbered 8, after V lost 4 bases and J lost 3 bases. Intraepithelial and lamina propria lymphocytes were freed from processed graft tissue. The sequence derives from a human patient who received an intestinal transplant, so some T cells may come from the graft donor. The V gene is TRBV18, the J gene TRBJ2-5, with 7 positions matching TRBD2. Sequences were derived from ileum tissue, sampled 12 days after intestinal transplant. CDR3 protein: CASSLLAETKETQYF. The CDR3 DNA reads as TGTGCCAGCTCACTTCTAGCGGAGACCAAAGAGACCCAGTACTTC. Together with reference TRBV18 and TRBJ2-5, the CDR3 gives the full variable domain: NAGVMQNPRHLVRRRGQEARLRCSPMKGHSHVYWYRQLPEEGLKFMVYLQKENIIDESGMPKERFSAEFPKEGPSILRIQQVVRGDSAAYFCASSLLAETKETQYFGPGTRLLVL.